Given below is one TCR beta chain in context. The length of the CDR3 is 17 residues. Germline CDR1 is SGHRS and CDR2 is YFSETQ. V lost 0 bases and J 2 bases, leaving 17 bases between the germline ends. The sample is drawn from a study of cytomegalovirus exposure and HLA in healthy donors. The PCR employed 60 Vbeta primers together with 13 Jbeta primers. Some clones are missing from TCRdb's copy, which holds only in-frame ones; the method was immunoSEQ multiplex PCR. The table lists 160,000 or so clones, 60% to 80% of them singletons. The clonotype comes from a young man in good health and CMV-seropositive. This rearrangement joins TRBV5-1 to TRBJ1-1; possible D gene TRBD1, 6 bases. Sequenced sample: PBMCs. CDR3 nucleotides: TGCGCCAGCAGCTTGGCGGGGGGGCGCGGATTTAACACTGAAGCTTTCTTT. Translated, it gives CASSLAGGRGFNTEAFF.